A selection of T cell receptor beta chains follows, all from one sample in a study of T cells in Graves' hyperthyroidism and ophthalmopathy. TCRdb fed the multiplex PCR reads into MiXCR, producing one record per CDR3 protein. Of roughly 160,000 distinct CDR3 sequences listed, approximately 9% are singletons. Sequenced material: blood. These receptors came from a woman under 30 with Graves' hyperthyroidism that later progressed to Graves' ophthalmopathy. Both conserved end residues are part of each CDR3. Each record gives: clone size, D gene, V gene, J gene, CDR3 DNA, CDR3 protein. The D gene is left open where the match is weak. Clone size is not always given. Where it is, it says once, few, many or a class for expanded clones.

few	-	TRBV3-1	TRBJ2-5	TGTGCCAGCAGCCAAGGAAGACTAATACAAGAGACCCAGTACTTC	CASSQGRLIQETQYF
-	-	TRBV4-2	TRBJ1-6	TGTGCCAGCAGCCAAGATGTCAGGGAGAATTCACCCCTCCACTTT	CASSQDVRENSPLHF
many	-	TRBV7-9	TRBJ1-1	TGTGCCAGCAGCTCCGGGGAACCTGAAGCTTTCTTT	CASSSGEPEAFF
many	TRBD2	TRBV25-1	TRBJ2-1	TGTGCCAGCAGTCGGGAGGGCCTCGACAATGAGCAGTTCTTC	CASSREGLDNEQFF
many	-	TRBV19	TRBJ2-4	TGTGCCAGTAGTAAAACAGGGAGTCTAGCCAAAAACATTCAGTACTTC	CASSKTGSLAKNIQYF
many	-	TRBV30	TRBJ1-1	TGTGCCTGGACCCCGGGACTCAGGGCTGAAGCTTTCTTT	CAWTPGLRAEAFF
many	TRBD1	TRBV6-2/TRBV6-3	TRBJ1-5	TGTGCCAGCAGTAGTGAACCCGGGACAGGGGTCAATCAGCCCCAGCATTTT	CASSSEPGTGVNQPQHF
few	TRBD2	TRBV7-9	TRBJ2-2	TGTGCCAGCTTACCGGGACTAGCGGGAACCGGGGAGCTGTTTTTT	CASLPGLAGTGELFF
many	-	TRBV19	TRBJ1-5	TGTGCCAGTACGGTGACGGGTAGCAATCAGCCCCAGCATTTT	CASTVTGSNQPQHF
many	-	TRBV20-1	TRBJ1-5	TGCAGTGCTAGAGCAGGGAGCAATCAGCCCCAGCATTTT	CSARAGSNQPQHF
many	TRBD1	TRBV29-1	TRBJ1-2	TGCAGCGTTGAAGGGCAGGGGGCGACCTTCCCCTATGGCTACACCTTC	CSVEGQGATFPYGYTF
many	TRBD2	TRBV24-1	TRBJ2-1	TGTGCCACCAGTGAGTCTCGGGGGGTCTCCTACAATGAGCAGTTCTTC	CATSESRGVSYNEQFF
-	TRBD2	TRBV6-1	TRBJ2-3	TGTGCCAGCAGTCCCCGACTAGCGGTAATCACAGATACGCAGTATTTT	CASSPRLAVITDTQYF
once	TRBD2	TRBV7-3	TRBJ2-5	TGTGCCAGCAGCTTAAGCGAAATTTCGGGACTAGCGGGAACGCTAGAAGAGACCCAGTACTTC	CASSLSEISGLAGTLEETQYF
many	TRBD2	TRBV2	TRBJ2-2	TGTGCCAGCAAACGGACTAGCGGGGGCTTCACCGGGGAGCTGTTTTTT	CASKRTSGGFTGELFF
-	TRBD1	TRBV10-3	TRBJ1-1	TGTGCCATCAGTGAGTCGGTTGGGGGACAGGGGGCCGCTGAAGCTTTCTTT	CAISESVGGQGAAEAFF
many	-	TRBV12-3/TRBV12-4	TRBJ2-3	TGTGCCAGCAGTTTTGCGGGACACTTAAGTGCAGATACGCAGTATTTT	CASSFAGHLSADTQYF
many	TRBD2	TRBV5-1	TRBJ2-7	TGCGCCAGCAGCCCAGGACTAGCGGGCCTAGGAACCTACGAGCAGTACTTC	CASSPGLAGLGTYEQYF
few	TRBD2	TRBV19	TRBJ2-7	TGTGCCAGTAGTATCATGGCTAGCGGGCACGAGCAGTACTTC	CASSIMASGHEQYF
many	-	TRBV12-3/TRBV12-4	TRBJ2-7	TGTGCCAGCAGTAAAACAGGGATTTGGTCCTACGAGCAGTACTTC	CASSKTGIWSYEQYF
few	-	TRBV27	TRBJ2-7	TGTGCCAGCAGTTTATTCGCGGGACAGAGGACCTACGAGCAGTACTTC	CASSLFAGQRTYEQYF
many	-	TRBV11-1	TRBJ2-7	TGTGCCAGCAGCTTTACAGGGAGCTCCTACGAGCAGTACTTC	CASSFTGSSYEQYF
-	TRBD2	TRBV4-1	TRBJ2-7	TGCGCCAGCAGCCGGACACTAGCGGAGGGGGAGCAGTACTTC	CASSRTLAEGEQYF
-	-	TRBV6-1	TRBJ2-5	TGTGCCAGCAGGGCCCGGGACGGACAAGAGACCCAGTACTTC	CASRARDGQETQYF
many	-	TRBV5-1	TRBJ2-3	TGCGCCAGCAGCCGTCATAAGGGGGGACTTAGCACAGATACGCAGTATTTT	CASSRHKGGLSTDTQYF
many	-	TRBV30	TRBJ2-3	TGTGCCTGGAGTCCGACAGATACGCAGTATTTT	CAWSPTDTQYF
few	-	TRBV11-1	TRBJ2-1	TGTGCCAGCAGTTTTACCCGGATGGGATCCTACAATGAGCAGTTCTTC	CASSFTRMGSYNEQFF
-	-	TRBV5-4	TRBJ2-7	TGTGCCAGCAGCTTGGAGAGGAACTCCTACGAGCAGTACTTC	CASSLERNSYEQYF
many	-	TRBV3-1	TRBJ2-7	TGTGCCAGCAGCCAAGGCTTTGGGTACGAGCAGTACTTC	CASSQGFGYEQYF
many	-	TRBV7-3	TRBJ2-1	TGTGCCAGCAGCTTAACGTCAGGGACTCCAAGGAGCGAGCAGTTCTTC	CASSLTSGTPRSEQFF
-	-	TRBV19	TRBJ2-7	TGTGCCAGTAGGACACAGGGAGGCGAGCAGTACTTC	CASRTQGGEQYF
many	-	TRBV20-1	TRBJ1-3	TGCAGTGCCCGCCTTGACACCTCCTCTGGAAACACCATATATTTT	CSARLDTSSGNTIYF
many	-	TRBV6-4	TRBJ2-2	TGTGCCAGCAGTGACGGGACTAACACCGGGGAGCTGTTTTTT	CASSDGTNTGELFF
-	-	TRBV18	TRBJ1-4	TGTGCCAGCTCACCGAAGCCAGATGAAAAACTGTTTTTT	CASSPKPDEKLFF
many	-	TRBV20-1	TRBJ1-5	TGCAGTGCCCTGGGTACCAGCAATCAGCCCCAGCATTTT	CSALGTSNQPQHF
many	-	TRBV20-1	TRBJ2-2	TGCAGTGCTAGCTCCCCTCGGGAGCTGTTTTTT	CSASSPRELFF
many	-	TRBV12-3/TRBV12-4	TRBJ1-1	TGTGCCAGCAGTCGGACAGTGAACACTGAAGCTTTCTTT	CASSRTVNTEAFF
many	-	TRBV12-3/TRBV12-4	TRBJ1-1	TGTGCCAGCAGTTCGGGTAGTAGGGTGGTGGGAGCTTTCTTT	CASSSGSRVVGAFF
many	-	TRBV12-3/TRBV12-4	TRBJ1-1	TGTGCCAGCAGTTTGTTCAGACCCAACACTGAAGCTTTCTTT	CASSLFRPNTEAFF
many	TRBD1	TRBV28	TRBJ1-4	TGTGCCAGCAGGCTGACAGGGGTGGGTGAAAAACTGTTTTTT	CASRLTGVGEKLFF
many	TRBD2	TRBV12-3/TRBV12-4	TRBJ2-1	TGTGCCAGCACCCTGGGAGGTAGCGGGAGAAATGAGCAGTTCTTC	CASTLGGSGRNEQFF
-	TRBD1	TRBV4-1	TRBJ1-2	TGCGCCAGCAGTCGAGGGACAGGAAAATCACTTAATGGCTATGGCTACACCTTC	CASSRGTGKSLNGYGYTF
many	TRBD1	TRBV7-9	TRBJ2-7	TGTGCCAGCAGCCTACTGGGGACAGCCTACGAGCAGTACTTC	CASSLLGTAYEQYF
many	TRBD2	TRBV27	TRBJ2-7	TGTGCCAGCAGTTTATACGGCGGGAGTGGCTACGAGCAGTACTTC	CASSLYGGSGYEQYF